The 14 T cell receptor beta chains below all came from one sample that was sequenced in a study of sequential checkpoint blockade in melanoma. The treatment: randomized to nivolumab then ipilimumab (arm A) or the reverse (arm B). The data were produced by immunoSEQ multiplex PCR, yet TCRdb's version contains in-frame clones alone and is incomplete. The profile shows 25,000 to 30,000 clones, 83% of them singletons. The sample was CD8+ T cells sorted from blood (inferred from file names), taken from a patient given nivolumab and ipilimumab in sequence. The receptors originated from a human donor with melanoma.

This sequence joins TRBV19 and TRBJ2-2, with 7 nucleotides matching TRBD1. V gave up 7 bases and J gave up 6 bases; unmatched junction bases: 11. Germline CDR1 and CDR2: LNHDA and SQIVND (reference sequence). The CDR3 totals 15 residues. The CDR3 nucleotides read TGTGCCAGTACCATTATCCAGGGGGTCCCCGGGGAGCTGTTTTTT. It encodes CASTIIQGVPGELFF.

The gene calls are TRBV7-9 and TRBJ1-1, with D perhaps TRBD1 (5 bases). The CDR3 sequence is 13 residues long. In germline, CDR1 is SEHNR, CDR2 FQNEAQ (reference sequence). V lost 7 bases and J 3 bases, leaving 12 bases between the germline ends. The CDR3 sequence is CASTPGGDTEAFF. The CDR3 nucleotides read TGTGCCAGCACCCCAGGAGGGGACACTGAAGCTTTCTTT.

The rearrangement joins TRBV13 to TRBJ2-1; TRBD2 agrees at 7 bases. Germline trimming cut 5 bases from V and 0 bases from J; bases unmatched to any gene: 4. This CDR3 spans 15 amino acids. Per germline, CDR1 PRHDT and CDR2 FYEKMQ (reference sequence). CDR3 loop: CASSKRTSSYNEQFF. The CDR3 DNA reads TGTGCCAGCAGCAAGCGGACTAGCTCCTACAATGAGCAGTTCTTC.

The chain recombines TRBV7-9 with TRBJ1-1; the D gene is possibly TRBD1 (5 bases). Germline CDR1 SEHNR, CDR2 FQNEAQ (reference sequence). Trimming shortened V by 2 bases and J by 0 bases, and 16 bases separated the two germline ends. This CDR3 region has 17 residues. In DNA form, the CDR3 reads TGTGCCAGCAGCTTATATGGTCAGGGCCCGATGAACACTGAAGCTTTCTTT. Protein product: CASSLYGQGPMNTEAFF.

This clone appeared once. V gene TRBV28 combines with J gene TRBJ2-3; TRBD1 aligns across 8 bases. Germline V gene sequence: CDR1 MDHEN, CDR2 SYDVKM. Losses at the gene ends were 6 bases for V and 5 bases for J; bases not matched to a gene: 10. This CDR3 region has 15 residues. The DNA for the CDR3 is TGTGCCAGCAGCCCCTGGACAGGGAGGATAGATACGCAGTATTTT. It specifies CASSPWTGRIDTQYF.

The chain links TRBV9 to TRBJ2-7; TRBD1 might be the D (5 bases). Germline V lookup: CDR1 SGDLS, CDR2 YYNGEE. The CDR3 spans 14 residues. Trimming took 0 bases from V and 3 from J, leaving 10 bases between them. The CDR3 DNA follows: TGTGCCAGCAGCGTAGGTACAGGTCTCTACGAGCAGTACTTC. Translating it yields CASSVGTGLYEQYF.

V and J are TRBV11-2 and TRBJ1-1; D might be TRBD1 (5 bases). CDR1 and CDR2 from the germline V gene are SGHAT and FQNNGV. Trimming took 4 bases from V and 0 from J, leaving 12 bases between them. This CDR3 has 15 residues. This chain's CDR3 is CASSSQGQMNTEAFF. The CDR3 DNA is TGTGCCAGCAGCTCCCAGGGCCAGATGAACACTGAAGCTTTCTTT.

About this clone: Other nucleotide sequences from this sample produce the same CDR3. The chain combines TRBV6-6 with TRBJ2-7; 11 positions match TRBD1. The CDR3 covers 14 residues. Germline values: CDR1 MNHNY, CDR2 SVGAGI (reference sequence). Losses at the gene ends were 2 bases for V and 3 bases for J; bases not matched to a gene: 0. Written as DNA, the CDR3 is TGTGCCAGCAGTTACGGGACAGGGGGCTACGAGCAGTACTTC. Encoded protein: CASSYGTGGYEQYF.

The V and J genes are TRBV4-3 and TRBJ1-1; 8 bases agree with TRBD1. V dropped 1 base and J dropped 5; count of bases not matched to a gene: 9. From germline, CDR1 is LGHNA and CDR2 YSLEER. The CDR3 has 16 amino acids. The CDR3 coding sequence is TGCGCCAGCAGCCAAGTACACGGACAGGGAGGGACTGAAGCTTTCTTT. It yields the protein CASSQVHGQGGTEAFF.

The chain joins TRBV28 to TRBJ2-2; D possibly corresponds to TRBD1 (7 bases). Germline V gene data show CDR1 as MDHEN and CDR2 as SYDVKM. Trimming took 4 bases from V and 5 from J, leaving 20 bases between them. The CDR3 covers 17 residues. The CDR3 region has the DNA TGTGCCAGCAGTTCGGGAGCGGTACAGGGGAGAACCGGGGAGCTGTTTTTT. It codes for CASSSGAVQGRTGELFF.

The CDR3 DNA is TGCGCCAGCAAACCGGGATCCTCCTCCTACGAGCAGTACTTC. It translates to CASKPGSSSYEQYF. V gene TRBV4-1 combines with J gene TRBJ2-7, with D perhaps TRBD2 (5 bases). CDR1 is MGHRA and CDR2 is YSYEKL in the germline V gene. The ends were cut back, 7 bases at V and 0 bases at J, with 13 bases in the middle. CDR3 length equals 14 residues.

CDR3 in DNA: TGTGCCAGCAGCCAAATTCGGGGTTCGAGGGACGAGCAGTACTTC. Its protein is CASSQIRGSRDEQYF. The chain employs TRBV5-5 and TRBJ2-7; D perhaps matches TRBD2 (5 bases). The CDR3 is made up of 15 amino acids. Trimming left V 4 bases short and J 5 bases short, with 19 bases between. The germline V gene encodes CDR1 SGHKS and CDR2 YYEKEE (reference sequence).

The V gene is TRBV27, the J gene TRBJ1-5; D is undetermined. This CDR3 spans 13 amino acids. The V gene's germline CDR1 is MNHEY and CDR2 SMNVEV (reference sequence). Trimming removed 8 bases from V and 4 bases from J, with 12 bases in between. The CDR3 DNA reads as TGTGCCAGCGGGAGGGCTGTAAATCAGCCCCAGCATTTT. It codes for CASGRAVNQPQHF.

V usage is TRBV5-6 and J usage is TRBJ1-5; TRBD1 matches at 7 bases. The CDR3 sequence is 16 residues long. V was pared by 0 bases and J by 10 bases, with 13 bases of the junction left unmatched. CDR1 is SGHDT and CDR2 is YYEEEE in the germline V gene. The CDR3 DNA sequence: TGTGCCAGCAGCTTGGCCGGTCCGACAGGGAGTCAACCCCAGCATTTT. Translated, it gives CASSLAGPTGSQPQHF.